The next 3 T cell receptor beta chains were all read from a single sample in a study of T-cell reconstitution after alpha-beta-depleted transplantation in children. Unique molecular identifiers were incorporated during preparation of the TCRbeta library. TCRdb fed the PCR reads into MiXCR, producing one record per CDR3 protein. In the table there are over 90,000 distinct CDR3 sequences, 5% to 6% of which are singletons. Sequencing was performed on PBMCs, mostly from graft donor cells, taken 60 days after TCRalphabeta/CD19-depleted stem cell transplant. These receptors came from a female patient aged 2-9 years who had a stem cell transplant for Fanconi anemia, so the T cells may come from the graft donor.

J is TRBJ2-7 and V is TRBV5-1; D remains unclear. The CDR3 is made up of 11 amino acids. V gave up 6 bases and J gave up 2 bases, with 6 bases separating them. Germline V gives CDR1 SGHRS, CDR2 YFSETQ. The CDR3 sequence is CASKTAYEQYF. The CDR3 nucleotides read TGCGCCAGCAAGACTGCCTACGAGCAGTACTTC.

The chain employs TRBV7-6 and TRBJ2-2; D could derive from TRBD1 or TRBD2 (5 bases each). Trimming removed 5 bases from V and 5 bases from J, with 24 bases in between. The CDR3 totals 18 residues. Germline assignment: CDR1 SGHVS and CDR2 FNYEAQ. Here the CDR3 DNA reads TGTGCCAGCAGCCCCGAGGGGCCCCTAGGAGCCAAGACCGGGGAGCTGTTTTTT. Protein product: CASSPEGPLGAKTGELFF.

This clonotype was observed many times. The chain has TRBV20-1 and TRBJ2-5, with TRBD1 matching over 7 bases. The CDR3 sequence is 12 residues long. Germline V lookup: CDR1 DFQATT, CDR2 SNEGSKA (reference sequence). Trimming at V came to 5 bases and at J to 12 bases, leaving 12 bases not matched to a gene. CDR3 region: CSASLSRDREYF. CDR3 coding DNA: TGCAGTGCTTCTCTATCGAGGGACAGAGAGTACTTC.